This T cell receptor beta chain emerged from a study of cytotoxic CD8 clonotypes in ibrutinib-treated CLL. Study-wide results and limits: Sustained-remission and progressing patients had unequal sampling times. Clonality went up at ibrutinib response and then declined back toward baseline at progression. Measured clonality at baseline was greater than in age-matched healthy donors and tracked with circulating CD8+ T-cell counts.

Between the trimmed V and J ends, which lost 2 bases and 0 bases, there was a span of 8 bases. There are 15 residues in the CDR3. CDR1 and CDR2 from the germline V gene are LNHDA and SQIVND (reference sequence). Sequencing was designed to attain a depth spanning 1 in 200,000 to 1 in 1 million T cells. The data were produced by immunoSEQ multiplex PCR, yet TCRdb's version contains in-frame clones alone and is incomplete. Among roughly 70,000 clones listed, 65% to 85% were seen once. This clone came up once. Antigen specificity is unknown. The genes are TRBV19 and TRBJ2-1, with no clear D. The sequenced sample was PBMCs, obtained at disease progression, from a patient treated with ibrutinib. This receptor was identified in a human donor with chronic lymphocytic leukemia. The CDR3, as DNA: TGTGCCAGTAGTATACAAACTATCTCCTACAATGAGCAGTTCTTC. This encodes CASSIQTISYNEQFF.